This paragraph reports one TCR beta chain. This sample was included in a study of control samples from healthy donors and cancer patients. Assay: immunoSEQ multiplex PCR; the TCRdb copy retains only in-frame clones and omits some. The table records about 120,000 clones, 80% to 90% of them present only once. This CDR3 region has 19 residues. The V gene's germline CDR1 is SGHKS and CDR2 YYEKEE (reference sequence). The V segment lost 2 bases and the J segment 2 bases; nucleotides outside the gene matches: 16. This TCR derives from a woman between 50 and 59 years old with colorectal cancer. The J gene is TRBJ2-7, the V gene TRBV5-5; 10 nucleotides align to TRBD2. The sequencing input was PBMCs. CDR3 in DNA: TGTGCCAGCAGCTTTTCGGCTAGCGGGAGAAGTTTCGTAGCCTACGAGCAGTACTTC. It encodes CASSFSASGRSFVAYEQYF.